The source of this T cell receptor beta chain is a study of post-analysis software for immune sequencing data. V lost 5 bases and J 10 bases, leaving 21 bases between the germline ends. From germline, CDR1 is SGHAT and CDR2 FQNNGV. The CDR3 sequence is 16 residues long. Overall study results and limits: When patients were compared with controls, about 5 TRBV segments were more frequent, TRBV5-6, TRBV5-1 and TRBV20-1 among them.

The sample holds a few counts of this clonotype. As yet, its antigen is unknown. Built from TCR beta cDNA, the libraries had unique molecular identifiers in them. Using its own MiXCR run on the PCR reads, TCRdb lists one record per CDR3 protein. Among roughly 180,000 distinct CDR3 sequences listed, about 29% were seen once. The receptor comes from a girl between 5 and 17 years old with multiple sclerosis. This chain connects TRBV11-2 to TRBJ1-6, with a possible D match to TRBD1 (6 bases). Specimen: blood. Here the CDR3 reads CASSPPAAGAESPLHF. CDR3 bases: TGTGCCAGCAGCCCCCCTGCGGCAGGGGCAGAGTCACCCCTCCACTTT. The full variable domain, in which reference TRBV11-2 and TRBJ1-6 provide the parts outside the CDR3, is EAGVAQSPRYKIIEKRQSVAFWCNPISGHATLYWYQQILGQGPKLLIQFQNNGVVDDSQLPKDRFSAERLKGVDSTLKIQPAKLEDSAVYLCASSPPAAGAESPLHFGNGTRLTVT.